This T cell receptor beta chain derives from a study of shared clonotypes between healthy human individuals. General study findings and limits: When naive CD4 clonotypes were compared across a handful of donors, 5% to 5.5% were shared.

Germline lookup yields CDR1 SGHRS and CDR2 YFSETQ. This CDR3 contains 14 residues. V shed 2 bases, J shed 3 bases, and the junction held 4 bases outside the gene matches. For sorted subsets, approximately 200 ng DNA per replicate equaled 30,000 or so T cell genomes. Sequenced by immunoSEQ multiplex PCR; TCRdb stores in-frame clones only, minus some. The sample holds around 2.1 million clones, around 93% seen once. Naive CD8 cells were CD45RO-negative, positively selected for CCR7, excluding terminally differentiated effector memory CD45RA+ cells. The study enrolled healthy HIV-negative adults without recent acute infections or vaccinations as donors. Notes on this clone: No antigen is known for it.

The sample was naive CD8+ T cells from PBMCs. This clonotype originated in a man between 18 and 29 years old in good health. Some clones in this sample may be carry-over from other donors' samples. This chain links TRBV5-1 with TRBJ2-7, with 8 bases identical to TRBD1. The CDR3 DNA reads TGCGCCAGCAGCTTTGGGACAGGAGGCTACGAGCAGTACTTC. Protein: CASSFGTGGYEQYF.